The entry below describes one T cell receptor beta chain. Its antigen is currently unknown. The data belong to a study of TIL therapy for anti-PD-1-resistant metastatic lung cancer. General study findings and limits: This highly selected cohort may not generalize to typical lung cancer patients. Many TIL product clones were absent from baseline tumor, suggesting clonal contraction.

This was the immunoSEQ v3 assay. Each library reached about 2 million read pairs, or about 5-6.5 million at deep level. TCRdb's table, derived via immunoSEQ multiplex PCR, lists solely in-frame clones and lacks some. This sample has some 13,000 clones, with 66% found just once. Deletions cut 2 bases from V and 3 bases from J, with 19 bases between. Looked up from germline, CDR1 is SGHVS and CDR2 is FQNEAQ. The length of the CDR3 is 17 residues. Sample time point: pre-treatment sample, taken before nivolumab and TIL therapy. The tumor samples were excised metastases, mostly pleural nodules or supraclavicular lymph nodes.

The source material was tumor tissue, sampled at baseline. The source of this sequence is a woman between 25 and 85 years old with non-small cell lung cancer. The chain has TRBV7-8 and TRBJ1-2; D not certain. CDR3 sequence reads: CASSLYSSQGFDYGYTF. CDR3 DNA: TGTGCCAGCAGCTTATATTCCAGCCAAGGGTTTGACTATGGCTACACCTTC.